This T cell receptor beta chain was identified during a study of cytomegalovirus exposure and HLA in healthy donors. Study-level results: The study flagged some 170 TCR beta chains as cytomegalovirus-associated.

The repertoire was sequenced with immunoSEQ multiplex PCR; TCRdb's copy has only in-frame clones and lacks some. The profile shows tens of thousands of clones, almost 97% of them singletons. The J segment lost 4 bases and the V segment lost 6 bases, leaving 12 bases of the junction unmatched. Germline CDR1 is MNHEY and CDR2 is SMNVEV (reference sequence). The CDR3 runs to 16 residues. About this clone: Its specificity is not known.

Sequencing was carried out using PBMCs. The clonotype was recovered from a man aged 18 to 30 in good health and CMV-seropositive. The chain is built from TRBV27 and TRBJ1-2; 9 bases agree with TRBD1. CDR3 coding DNA: TGTGCCAGCAGGGTGGGGACAGGGTCCTTGTTCTATGGCTACACCTTC. Residues: CASRVGTGSLFYGYTF.